Sequencing of this T cell receptor beta chain was carried out in a study of early T cells in non-severe SARS-CoV-2 infection. Study background: Chains were not paired, and sequencing was done on bulk RNA from unsorted whole blood.

Germline-derived CDR1 and CDR2 are MNHEY and SVGAGI. This CDR3 is built from 16 residues. Unmatched junction bases numbered 10, after V lost 7 bases and J lost 3 bases. In regard to this clonotype: Antigen: not known.

Study-level points and caveats: A preference for anti-spike CD8 responses marked VDJdb matching, which missed private and CD4 specificities.

Unique molecular identifiers were attached to individual cDNA molecules. TCRdb re-called the 5' RACE reads with MiXCR, one entry per CDR3 protein. The sample gives about 83,000 distinct CDR3 sequences, roughly 15% of which show up once; about 1.5% is in the top ten. Sequencing was carried out using whole blood. The source is an adult who was a healthcare worker with PCR-confirmed SARS-CoV-2 infection or an uninfected control (not recorded which). The chain is built from TRBV6-5 and TRBJ1-3; 9 nucleotides align to TRBD1. CDR3 nucleotides: TGTGCCAGCACCCGCTCACAGGGGGCAAGTGGAAACACCATATATTTT. The encoded protein is CASTRSQGASGNTIYF.